The 17 T cell receptor beta chains listed next were all sequenced from one sample in a study of tumor-infiltrating lymphocytes in primary liver carcinoma (TCRdb year 2017). Total RNA and DNA were co-extracted without cell sorting from around 20-30 mg of bulk tissue using the AllPrep DNA/RNA mini kit. Reads for this sample came from an Illumina HiSeq 2500. A constant-region primer and ProtoScript II reverse transcriptase were used to reverse-transcribe TCRbeta-specific cDNA from around 540 ng total RNA. Three nested multiplex PCR rounds, following a slightly modified ARM-PCR procedure, were used to build the TCRbeta libraries. Each of the first two PCR rounds ran for approximately 10 cycles using multiplex TRBV1-TRBV30 forward primers together with a Cbeta reverse primer. In TCRdb, the public reads were trimmed at Q25 with fastp and aligned with MiXCR, with productive beta chains retained. CDR3 protein duplicates are merged, each entry listing the most common genes and DNA. Counted in this sample were 75,000 to 90,000 distinct CDR3 sequences; 72% of them appeared once. 19% of the sample is taken by the ten largest.

Sequencing used liver tumor tissue from sampling region 1. The label giving this sample's cell subset or site can be read as: tumor region T1, superior pole. These receptor sequences come from a man in his forties or fifties with primary liver carcinoma and hepatitis B virus infection.

As regards this clonotype: One end of the junction varies from germline; a read error may be responsible. This chain links TRBV11-2 with TRBJ2-1; D is perhaps TRBD1 or TRBD2 (5 bases each). In germline, CDR1 is SGHAT, CDR2 FQNNGV. This CDR3 has 22 residues. The CDR3 region has the DNA TGTGCCAGCAGCCCCTCCTATCGGGGTCCCGTGAAACAGGTTCGCTCCTACAATGAGCATTTCTTC. Its protein product is CASSPSYRGPVKQVRSYNEHFF.

This clonotype appeared a few times. A read error is possible here, since a much larger clone lies one base away. This chain connects TRBV12-5 to TRBJ1-1, with D perhaps matching TRBD1 (5 bases). This CDR3 contains 11 residues. CDR1 is LGHNT, CDR2 FRNRAP, per germline. In DNA form, the CDR3 reads TGTACTAGTGGGGGGAGCACTGAAGCTTTCTTT. Protein: CTSGGSTEAFF.

This clonotype has at least ten counts. The J gene is TRBJ2-7, the V gene TRBV13; a possible D gene is TRBD2 (6 bases). The germline V and J ends were trimmed by 5 bases and 6 bases, with 11 bases remaining between them. Germline V gene data show CDR1 as PRHDT and CDR2 as FYEKMQ (reference sequence). The CDR3 runs to 12 residues. Here the CDR3 reads CASSRGVREQYF. CDR3 nucleotides: TGTGCCAGCAGCCGCGGGGTGCGCGAGCAGTACTTC.

The V gene is TRBV20-1, the J gene TRBJ2-2, with 9 bases fitting TRBD1. Germline CDR1 is DFQATT and CDR2 is SNEGSKA (reference sequence). CDR3 length equals 18 residues. V trimming: 1 base; J trimming: 3 bases; junction bases outside the gene matches: 12. As DNA, the CDR3 is TGCAGTGCTAGAGCGGCCGGGACAGGGAATCGTGACACCGGGGAGCTGTTTTTT. It codes for CSARAAGTGNRDTGELFF.

This clonotype was observed a handful of times. A junction boundary mismatches the germline segment, possibly from a read error. The chain recombines TRBV6-1 with TRBJ2-7, with a tentative D call TRBD2 (5 bases). The CDR3 extends over 15 amino acids. The germline CDR1 and CDR2 sequences are MNHNS and SASEGT. The CDR3 protein is CASSVMVHRGDEQYF. The CDR3 DNA follows: TGTGCCAGCAGTGTAATGGTACACCGGGGTGACGAGCAATACTTC.

This clonotype appeared many times. The V gene is TRBV12-3 or TRBV12-4, the J gene TRBJ2-5, with TRBD2 identical over 15 bases. V trimming: 7 bases; J trimming: 5 bases; junction bases outside the gene matches: 5. CDR3 length: 15 residues. CDR3 amino acids: CASTPGTSGRETQYF. In DNA form, the CDR3 reads TGTGCCAGCACCCCCGGGACTAGCGGGAGGGAGACCCAGTACTTC.

Points on this clonotype: The CDR3 does not close with the conserved phenylalanine or tryptophan, likely indicating a read error. V and J are TRBV4-2 and TRBJ2-7; D may correspond to TRBD1 or TRBD2 (5 bases each). Germline V lookup: CDR1 LGHNA, CDR2 YNFKEQ. The CDR3 covers 13 residues. In nucleotides, the CDR3 is TGTGCCAGCGGCCAAGATTTGGGACGCGAGCAGTACTTA. Its translation is CASGQDLGREQYL.

Turning to this clonotype: This is likely a read error, given that the CDR3 carries no conserved phenylalanine or tryptophan at its end. The limits of the CDR3 on the DNA are not certain, so only TCRdb's listed CDR3 is given. The genes are TRBV11-2 and TRBJ2-7; TRBD1, as called in the table, went unchecked against the DNA. The CDR3 region is 15 residues in length, termini included. The V gene's germline CDR1 is SGHAT and CDR2 FQNNGV. Here the CDR3 reads CASTPLEAARYELYL.

A word on this clonotype: The junction does not match germline at one end; this may be a read error. The rearrangement links TRBV5-4 to TRBJ2-3, with D perhaps TRBD2 (5 bases). CDR3 length: 13 amino acids. Germline V gives CDR1 SGHNT, CDR2 YYREEE (reference sequence). Here the CDR3 DNA reads TGTGCCAGCAGCTCGGACTCCTCAGATATGCAGTATTTT. Its translation is CASSSDSSDMQYF. The full variable domain, with the rest looked up from reference TRBV5-4 and TRBJ2-3, is ETGVTQSPTHLIKTRGQQVTLRCSSQSGHNTVSWYQQALGQGPQFIFQYYREEENGRGNFPPRFSGLQFPNYSSELNVNALELDDSALYLCASSSDSSDMQYFGPGTRLTVL.

A word on this clonotype: A junction boundary mismatches the germline segment, possibly from a read error. The V call is TRBV12-3 or TRBV12-4, the J call TRBJ2-3; TRBD2 matches at 7 bases. CDR3 length equals 12 residues. The CDR3 bases are TGTACCAGCAGTCCGGGAGGCACGGCACAGTATTTT. Residues: CTSSPGGTAQYF.

This clonotype was recorded only once. V is TRBV11-3 and J is TRBJ2-1, with D maybe TRBD1 (6 bases). The CDR3 has 13 amino acids. V lost 5 bases and J 7 bases, leaving 12 bases between the germline ends. Germline assignment: CDR1 SGHNT and CDR2 YENEEA. The CDR3 DNA sequence: TGTGCCAGCAGCACTGAAAGGGGGAATGAGCAGTTCTTC. Its translation is CASSTERGNEQFF.

On this clonotype: Since a much larger clone is just one base distant, this may be a read error. This CDR3 reads CASSLVGTVYNEQYF. CDR3 nucleotides: TGTGCCAGCAGCTTAGTTGGCACGGTCTACAACGAGCAGTACTTC. The chain uses TRBV7-9 and TRBJ2-7, with D hard to call. In germline, CDR1 is SEHNR, CDR2 FQNEAQ (reference sequence). V was cut by 1 base and J by 5 bases, with 15 bases left in between. This CDR3 is 15 amino acids long.

The genes are TRBV29-1 and TRBJ1-1; D is unclear. This CDR3 is 12 amino acids long. V shed 8 bases and J shed 8 bases, with 18 bases lying between them. CDR1 is SQVTM, CDR2 ANQGSEA, per germline. CDR3 sequence reads: CSIARHETEAFF. The DNA for the CDR3 is TGCAGCATTGCCAGACATGAGACCGAAGCTTTCTTT.

The chain carries TRBV4-1 and TRBJ1-4; D unclear. Per germline, CDR1 MGHRA and CDR2 YSYEKL. Trimming left V 4 bases short and J 8 bases short, with 20 bases between. The CDR3 is 16 amino acids. CDR3 nucleotide sequence: TGCGCCAGCAGCCCACCTTCGAGGTGGGCACGCGAAAAACTGTTTTTT. It translates to CASSPPSRWAREKLFF.

The chain has TRBV29-1 and TRBJ2-7, with no clear D. Deletions cut 3 bases from V and 2 bases from J, with 5 bases between. From germline, CDR1 is SQVTM and CDR2 ANQGSEA. CDR3 length: 11 residues. The CDR3 here is CSVEVAYEQYF. The CDR3 coding sequence is TGCAGCGTTGAGGTGGCCTACGAGCAGTACTTC.

This clonotype turned up a few times. This sequence may be a read error, since a much larger clone differs from it by one base. The chain couples TRBV5-4 to TRBJ2-1; TRBD2 is a possible D gene (6 bases). Germline CDR1 and CDR2: SGHNT and YYREEE (reference sequence). This CDR3 is built from 11 residues. The CDR3 DNA follows: TGTGTCAGCAGCTTTAGCGGTGAGCAGTTCTTC. Its protein is CVSSFSGEQFF.

With regard to this clonotype: A read error may produce the germline difference seen at one junction end. This chain connects TRBV6-1 to TRBJ2-3, with 8 bases that match TRBD2. The V gene's germline CDR1 is MNHNS and CDR2 SASEGT. This CDR3 region has 18 residues. Here the CDR3 reads CSSCEPASGPYSTDTQYF. As DNA, the CDR3 is TGTTCCAGCTGTGAACCGGCTAGCGGGCCGTATAGCACAGATACGCAGTATTTT.